A single sample gave rise to the 2 T cell receptor beta chains below, sequenced in a study of cytomegalovirus exposure and HLA in healthy donors. Sequencing used immunoSEQ multiplex PCR; TCRdb keeps in-frame clones, though not all of them. The repertoire holds roughly 330,000 clones, with approximately 90% as singletons. Material: PBMCs. These receptors all come from a woman in her twenties or thirties in good health and CMV-seropositive.

The gene calls are TRBV13 and TRBJ2-7; D possibly matches TRBD1 or TRBD2 (6 bases each). Germline V gene data show CDR1 as PRHDT and CDR2 as FYEKMQ (reference sequence). The V and J ends lost 0 bases and 5 bases respectively, with 14 bases between them. The CDR3 covers 15 residues. The CDR3 sequence is CASSLGGGSRDEQYF. CDR3 DNA: TGTGCCAGCAGCTTAGGGGGGGGCTCCCGCGACGAGCAGTACTTC.

The DNA of the CDR3 is TGTGCCAGCAGTCGACTAGCGGGAGACGGGGAGCAGTACTTC. This encodes CASSRLAGDGEQYF. This rearrangement joins TRBV28 to TRBJ2-7; 12 bases line up with TRBD2. The CDR3 has 14 amino acids. V dropped 5 bases and J dropped 7; count of bases not matched to a gene: 6. Germline V lookup: CDR1 MDHEN, CDR2 SYDVKM.